This T cell receptor (beta chain) came from a study of tissue T cells after allogeneic stem cell transplantation. Worth noting for this clone: Its antigen remains unknown. Gene and germline names: mouse. The read ends 1 residue early relative to the CDR3; the germline J gene fills the gap. At the DNA level, this CDR3 is encoded by other sequences in the same sample as well.

Time point of the sample: mouse harvest day 7 after allogeneic transplant. The graft held 10^6 splenic CD5+ T cells and 10^7 T-cell-depleted bone marrow cells. Mice had MHC-mismatched B6 into BALB/c GVHD, sampled day 7 or 14. Study conclusions and caveats: Anatomically similar tissues had similar TCR repertoires within each patient. In patients and mice, blood and spleen missed much of tissue repertoire.

Sequencing used immunoSEQ multiplex PCR; TCRdb keeps in-frame clones, though not all of them. The table lists some 6,700 clones, around 42% of them singletons. V was shortened by 2 bases and J by 7 bases, with 8 bases between the two germline ends. The CDR3 totals 12 residues. Germline values: CDR1 KGHPV, CDR2 FQNQEV (reference sequence). The origin of this receptor is a female BALB/c mouse given C57BL/6 T cells with graft-versus-host disease after an allogeneic hematopoietic cell transplant. The V call is TRBV26, the J call TRBJ1-1, with a possible D match to TRBD1 (6 bases). The material sequenced was gut tissue. Partial CDR3 DNA: TGTGCCAGCAGTCTGAGGGGGGGAGAAGTCTTC. It translates to CASSLRGGEVF. Given in full, the CDR3 is CASSLRGGEVFF. Based on the CDR3 plus reference TRBV26 and TRBJ1-1, the full variable domain is NSKVIQTPRYLVKGQGQKAKMRCIPEKGHPVVFWYQQNKNNEFKFLINFQNQEVLQQIDMTEKRFSAECPSNSPCSLEIQSSEAGDSALYLCASSLRGGEVFFGKGTRLTVV.